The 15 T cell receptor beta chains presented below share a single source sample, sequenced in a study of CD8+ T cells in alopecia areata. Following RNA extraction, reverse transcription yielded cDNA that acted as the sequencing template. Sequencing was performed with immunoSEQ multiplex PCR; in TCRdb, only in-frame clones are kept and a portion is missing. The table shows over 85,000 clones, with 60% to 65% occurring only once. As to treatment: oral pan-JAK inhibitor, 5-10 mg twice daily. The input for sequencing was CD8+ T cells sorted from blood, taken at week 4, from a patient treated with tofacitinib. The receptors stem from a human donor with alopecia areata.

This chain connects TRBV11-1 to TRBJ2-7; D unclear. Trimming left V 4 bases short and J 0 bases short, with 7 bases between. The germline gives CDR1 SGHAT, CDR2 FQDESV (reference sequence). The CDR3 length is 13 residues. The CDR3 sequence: CASSSSTSYEQYF. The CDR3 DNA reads TGTGCCAGCAGCTCTTCTACCTCCTACGAGCAGTACTTC.

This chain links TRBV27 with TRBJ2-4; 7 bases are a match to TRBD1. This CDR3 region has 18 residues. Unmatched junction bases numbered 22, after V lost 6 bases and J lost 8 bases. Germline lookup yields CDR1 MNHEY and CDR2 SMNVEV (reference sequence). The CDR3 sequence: CASSPTTILRDRVYIQYF. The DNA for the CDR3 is TGTGCCAGCAGCCCGACAACTATCCTCCGAGACAGGGTGTACATTCAGTACTTC.

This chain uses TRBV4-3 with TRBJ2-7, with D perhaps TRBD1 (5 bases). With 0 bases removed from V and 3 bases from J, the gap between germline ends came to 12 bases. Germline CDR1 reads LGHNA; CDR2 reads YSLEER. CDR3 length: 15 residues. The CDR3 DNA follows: TGCGCCAGCAGCCAAGACCGACAGAAGAACTACGAGCAGTACTTC. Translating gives CASSQDRQKNYEQYF.

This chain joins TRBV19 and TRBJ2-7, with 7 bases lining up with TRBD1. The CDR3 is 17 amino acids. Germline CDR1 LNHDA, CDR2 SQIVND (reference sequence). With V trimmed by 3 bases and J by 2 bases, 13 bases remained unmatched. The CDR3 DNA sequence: TGTGCCAGTAGTATCCATGAGCACCGGGACAGCCCCTACGAGCAGTACTTC. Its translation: CASSIHEHRDSPYEQYF.

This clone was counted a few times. DNA for the CDR3: TGTGCCAGTAGCGACGGGACGAGGAATCAGCCCCAGCATTTT. It is translated as CASSDGTRNQPQHF. This chain connects TRBV7-9 to TRBJ1-5; D is perhaps TRBD1 (5 bases). In germline, CDR1 is SEHNR, CDR2 FQNEAQ (reference sequence). V was trimmed by 9 bases and J by 4 bases, leaving 16 bases between them. CDR3 length: 14 residues.

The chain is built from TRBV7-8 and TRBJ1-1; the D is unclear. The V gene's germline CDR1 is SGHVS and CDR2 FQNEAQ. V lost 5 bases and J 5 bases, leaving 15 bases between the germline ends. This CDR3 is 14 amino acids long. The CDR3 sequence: CASSPTTSWTEAFF. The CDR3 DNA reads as TGTGCCAGCAGCCCCACGACAAGCTGGACTGAAGCTTTCTTT. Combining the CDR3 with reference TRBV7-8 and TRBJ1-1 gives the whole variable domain GAGVSQSPRYKVAKRGQDVALRCDPISGHVSLFWYQQALGQGPEFLTYFQNEAQLDKSGLPSDRFFAERPEGSVSTLKIQRTQQEDSAVYLCASSPTTSWTEAFFGQGTRLTVV.

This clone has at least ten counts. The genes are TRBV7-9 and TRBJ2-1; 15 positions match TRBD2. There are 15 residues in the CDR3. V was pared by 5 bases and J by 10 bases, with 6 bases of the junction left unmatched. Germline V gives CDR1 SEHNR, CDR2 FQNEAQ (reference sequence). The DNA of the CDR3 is TGTGCCAGCAGCAAGGGACTAGCGGGAGGTTCCGAGCAGTTCTTC. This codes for CASSKGLAGGSEQFF.

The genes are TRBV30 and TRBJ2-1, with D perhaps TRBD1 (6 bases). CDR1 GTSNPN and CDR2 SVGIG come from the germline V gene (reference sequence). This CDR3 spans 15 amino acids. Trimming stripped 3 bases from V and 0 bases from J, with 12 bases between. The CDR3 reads CAWRGDRHSYNEQFF. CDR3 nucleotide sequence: TGTGCCTGGAGGGGAGACAGGCACTCCTACAATGAGCAGTTCTTC.

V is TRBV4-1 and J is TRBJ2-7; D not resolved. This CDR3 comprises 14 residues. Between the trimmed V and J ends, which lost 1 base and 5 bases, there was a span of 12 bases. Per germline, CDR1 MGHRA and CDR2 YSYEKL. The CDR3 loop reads CASSQVPFRDEQYF. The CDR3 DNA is TGCGCCAGCAGCCAAGTGCCCTTTCGGGACGAGCAGTACTTC.

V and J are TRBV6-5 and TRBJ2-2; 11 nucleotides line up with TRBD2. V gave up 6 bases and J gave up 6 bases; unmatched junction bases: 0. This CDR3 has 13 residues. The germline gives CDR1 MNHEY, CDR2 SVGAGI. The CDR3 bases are TGTGCCAGCAGACTAGCGGGAGCCGGGGAGCTGTTTTTT. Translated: CASRLAGAGELFF.

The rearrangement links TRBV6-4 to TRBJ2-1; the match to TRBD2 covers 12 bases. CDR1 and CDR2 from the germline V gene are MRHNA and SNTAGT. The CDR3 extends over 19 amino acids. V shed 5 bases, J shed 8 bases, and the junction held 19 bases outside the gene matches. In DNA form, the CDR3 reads TGTGCCAGCAGTCCCGGGACTAGCGGGTCCCCTACAATGTTCGATGAGCAGTTCTTC. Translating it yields CASSPGTSGSPTMFDEQFF.

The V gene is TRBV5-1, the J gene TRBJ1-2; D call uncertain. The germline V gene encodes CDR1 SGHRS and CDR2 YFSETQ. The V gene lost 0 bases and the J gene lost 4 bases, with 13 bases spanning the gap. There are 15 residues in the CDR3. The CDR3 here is CASSLESQYSYGYTF. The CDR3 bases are TGCGCCAGCAGCTTGGAATCCCAATACTCCTATGGCTACACCTTC. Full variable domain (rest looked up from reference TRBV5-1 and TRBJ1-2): KAGVTQTPRYLIKTRGQQVTLSCSPISGHRSVSWYQQTPGQGLQFLFEYFSETQRNKGNFPGRFSGRQFSNSRSEMNVSTLELGDSALYLCASSLESQYSYGYTFGSGTRLTVV.

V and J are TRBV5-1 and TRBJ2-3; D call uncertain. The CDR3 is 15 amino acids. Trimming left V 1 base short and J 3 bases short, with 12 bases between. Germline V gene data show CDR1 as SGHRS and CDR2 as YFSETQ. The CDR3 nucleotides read TGCGCCAGCAGCTTGCATAATTTTGGGACAGATACGCAGTATTTT. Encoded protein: CASSLHNFGTDTQYF.

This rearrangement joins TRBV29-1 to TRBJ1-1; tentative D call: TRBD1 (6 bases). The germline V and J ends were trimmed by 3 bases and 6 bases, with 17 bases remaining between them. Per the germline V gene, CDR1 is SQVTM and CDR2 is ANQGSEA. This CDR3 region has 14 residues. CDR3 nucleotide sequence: TGCAGCGTTGACTTTGGACAGCTAAGCCCTGAAGCTTTCTTT. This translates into CSVDFGQLSPEAFF.

CDR3 amino acids: CASSYSRAGGPGELFF. The CDR3 coding sequence is TGTGCCAGCAGTTACTCGCGTGCGGGGGGTCCCGGGGAGCTGTTTTTT. V gene TRBV6-5 combines with J gene TRBJ2-2; 8 nucleotides agree with TRBD2. V shed 0 bases and J 6 bases; nucleotides not matched to a gene: 6. This CDR3 is built from 16 residues. Germline assignment: CDR1 MNHEY and CDR2 SVGAGI.